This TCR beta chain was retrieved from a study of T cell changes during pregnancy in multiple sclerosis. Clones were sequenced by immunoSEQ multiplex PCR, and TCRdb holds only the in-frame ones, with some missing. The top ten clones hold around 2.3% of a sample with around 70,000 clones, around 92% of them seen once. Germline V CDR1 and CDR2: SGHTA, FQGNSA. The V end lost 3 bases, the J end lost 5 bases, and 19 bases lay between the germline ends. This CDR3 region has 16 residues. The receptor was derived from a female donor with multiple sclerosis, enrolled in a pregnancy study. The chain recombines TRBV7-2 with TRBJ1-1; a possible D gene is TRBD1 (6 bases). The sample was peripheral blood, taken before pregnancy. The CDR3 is CASSFTGTYTNTEAFF. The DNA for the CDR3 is TGTGCCAGCAGCTTTACCGGGACATATACTAATACTGAAGCTTTCTTT. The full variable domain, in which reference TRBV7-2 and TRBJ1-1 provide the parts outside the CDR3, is GAGVSQSPSNKVTEKGKDVELRCDPISGHTALYWYRQSLGQGLEFLIYFQGNSAPDKSGLPSDRFSAERTGGSVSTLTIQRTQQEDSAVYLCASSFTGTYTNTEAFFGQGTRLTVV.